The 26 T cell receptor beta chains reported below all come from one sample, sequenced in a study of blood T cell repertoires in COVID-19 (TCRdb year 2020). Libraries were prepared through the immunoSEQ multiplex PCR assay. TCRdb limited this immuneACCESS table to in-frame rearrangements with V and J called. A share of clones is missing; checked studies link under half to unresolved V genes, and the rest is unexplained. The table for this sample lists hundreds of thousands of clones; roughly 83% of them were counted only once. The ten largest clones take up roughly a tenth of the sample. The sample taken for sequencing was peripheral blood. The receptors come from an elderly woman with acute or convalescent COVID-19.

For the CDR3, the DNA is TGTGCCAGCAGTTACCGGACAAACTACGAGCAGTACTTC. Translation: CASSYRTNYEQYF. This chain links TRBV6-5 with TRBJ2-7, with D possibly being TRBD1 (5 bases). V shed 2 bases and J shed 3 bases, with 8 bases lying between them. CDR3 length: 13 amino acids. In germline, CDR1 is MNHEY, CDR2 SVGAGI.

J is TRBJ2-5 and V is TRBV6-5, with 13 bases identical to TRBD2. The CDR3 has 13 amino acids. Germline V gene lookup returns CDR1 MNHEY and CDR2 SVGAGI. The V segment lost 6 bases and the J segment 12 bases; nucleotides outside the gene matches: 7. The CDR3 loop is CASRSLAGGPEYF. The CDR3 DNA is TGTGCCAGCAGATCACTAGCGGGGGGGCCGGAGTACTTC.

The chain recombines TRBV2 with TRBJ1-1; 9 bases are shared with TRBD1. Germline V gives CDR1 SNHLY, CDR2 FYNNEI. The CDR3 is 15 residues long. The trim removed 6 bases at V and 5 bases at J, leaving 10 bases unmatched. The CDR3 DNA reads as TGTGCCAGCAGCGCCAGGGACAGGGAAAATACTGAAGCTTTCTTT. Amino acids: CASSARDRENTEAFF.

The rearrangement links TRBV4-2 to TRBJ2-7; weak D call: TRBD2 (6 bases). Trimming took off 0 bases at V and 6 bases at J, with 15 bases between the two ends. CDR1 LGHNA and CDR2 YNFKEQ come from the germline V gene. There are 15 residues in the CDR3. DNA of the CDR3: TGTGCCAGCAGCCAAGAGAGGGCGGGGACGGGCGAGCAGTACTTC. It translates to CASSQERAGTGEQYF.

This sequence joins TRBV6-6 and TRBJ1-5; D not resolved. With 6 bases removed from V and 10 bases from J, the gap between germline ends came to 10 bases. The CDR3 is 11 residues long. The germline V gene encodes CDR1 MNHNY and CDR2 SVGAGI (reference sequence). DNA of the CDR3: TGTGCCAGCAGCCCCGGGGTCCCCCAGCATTTT. It codes for CASSPGVPQHF.

The V gene is TRBV18, the J gene TRBJ2-5; perhaps TRBD2 as D (6 bases). Germline assignment: CDR1 KGHSH and CDR2 LQKENI. CDR3 size: 13 residues. V was clipped by 5 bases and J by 5 bases, with 12 bases between them. This chain's CDR3 is CASSSQRVETQYF. In DNA form, the CDR3 reads TGTGCCAGCTCATCCCAGCGGGTCGAGACCCAGTACTTC.

V is TRBV28 and J is TRBJ2-2; 8 nucleotides agree with TRBD2. The CDR3 covers 14 residues. CDR1 is MDHEN and CDR2 is SYDVKM in the germline V gene. V gave up 8 bases and J gave up 1 base; unmatched junction bases: 3. The CDR3: CASRAGGNTGELFF. CDR3 sequence (DNA): TGTGCCAGCCGGGCGGGGGGGAACACCGGGGAGCTGTTTTTT.

The rearrangement links TRBV6-1 to TRBJ1-1; no clear D. The germline CDR1 and CDR2 sequences are MNHNS and SASEGT. Trimming cost V 0 bases and J 7 bases, with 15 bases left between them. The CDR3 runs 15 residues. CDR3 DNA sequence: TGTGCCAGCAGTGAAGCCAAAACCGGCAGGAATGAAGCTTTCTTT. This gives the protein CASSEAKTGRNEAFF.

The CDR3 loop is CASSLEGDYEQYF. The CDR3 DNA reads TGCGCCAGCAGCTTGGAAGGGGATTACGAGCAGTACTTC. This chain connects TRBV5-1 to TRBJ2-7, with D possibly TRBD1 on 5 matching bases. The CDR3 runs to 13 residues. The germline gives CDR1 SGHRS, CDR2 YFSETQ. The germline V and J ends were trimmed by 0 bases and 4 bases, with 8 bases remaining between them.

J is TRBJ2-3 and V is TRBV27; possible D gene TRBD1, 6 bases. The ends were cut back, 0 bases at V and 2 bases at J, with 12 bases in the middle. Looked up from germline, CDR1 is MNHEY and CDR2 is SMNVEV (reference sequence). This CDR3 has 16 residues. The CDR3 protein is CASSLSVGAYTDTQYF. CDR3 nucleotide sequence: TGTGCCAGCAGTTTATCGGTGGGGGCCTACACAGATACGCAGTATTTT.

This chain links TRBV4-2 with TRBJ1-5; D perhaps matches TRBD1 (6 bases). Between the trimmed V and J ends, which lost 0 bases and 7 bases, there was a span of 13 bases. This CDR3 is built from 15 residues. CDR1 and CDR2 from the germline V gene are LGHNA and YNFKEQ. Here the CDR3 reads CASSQDGRGEQPQHF. For the CDR3, the DNA is TGTGCCAGCAGCCAAGACGGCAGGGGCGAACAGCCCCAGCATTTT.

This chain uses TRBV2 with TRBJ1-1; D ambiguous. The CDR3 is 15 residues long. CDR1 SNHLY and CDR2 FYNNEI come from the germline V gene. The V and J ends lost 4 bases and 4 bases respectively, with 16 bases between them. CDR3 in amino acids: CASSGSSGIVTEAFF. Written as DNA, the CDR3 is TGTGCCAGCAGTGGATCGTCGGGGATTGTCACTGAAGCTTTCTTT.

As for this clone: Other DNA sequences within the sample encode an identical CDR3. The chain uses TRBV6-1 and TRBJ1-5; D is undetermined. Germline loops: CDR1 MNHNS, CDR2 SASEGT. The CDR3 length is 14 residues. Trimming pared 0 bases from V and 5 bases from J, leaving 8 bases between. CDR3 sequence (DNA): TGTGCCAGCAGTGAAGCCAGAGGGTATCAGCCCCAGCATTTT. Its protein product is CASSEARGYQPQHF.

The chain employs TRBV7-2 and TRBJ2-3, with 7 positions matching TRBD2. The V gene end was trimmed by 4 bases and the J gene end by 1 base; junction bases not matched to a gene: 5. Germline values: CDR1 SGHTA, CDR2 FQGNSA. The CDR3 extends over 15 amino acids. In nucleotides, the CDR3 is TGTGCCAGCAGCTCTAGCGGTAAAGGCACAGATACGCAGTATTTT. Translating gives CASSSSGKGTDTQYF.

The V gene is TRBV11-3, the J gene TRBJ2-2; 11 nucleotides match TRBD2. The CDR3 has 16 amino acids. Germline CDR1 SGHNT, CDR2 YENEEA. The V segment lost 0 bases and the J segment 6 bases; nucleotides outside the gene matches: 3. Written as DNA, the CDR3 is TGTGCCAGCAGCTTAGATAGCGGGGGGGCCGCCGGGGAGCTGTTTTTT. Residues: CASSLDSGGAAGELFF.

The V gene is TRBV25-1, the J gene TRBJ2-2; TRBD1 aligns across 8 bases. CDR3 length: 15 residues. J lost 0 bases, V lost 8 bases, and 5 bases had no gene match. Germline values: CDR1 MGHDK, CDR2 SYGVNS. Written as DNA, the CDR3 is TGTGCCAGCCGGCCGGGACAGGCGAACACCGGGGAGCTGTTTTTT. This encodes CASRPGQANTGELFF.

The V and J genes are TRBV28 and TRBJ2-3, with 8 nucleotides matching TRBD2. Germline V CDR1 and CDR2: MDHEN, SYDVKM. Trimming removed 5 bases from V and 1 base from J; junction bases left unmatched: 8. This CDR3 contains 16 residues. This CDR3 reads CASSPRTSPGTDTQYF. The CDR3 DNA reads TGTGCCAGCAGTCCACGGACTAGCCCCGGCACAGATACGCAGTATTTT.

A note on this clone: At one boundary the junction diverges from the germline segment, which might be a read error. This chain joins TRBV5-1 and TRBJ2-3; 7 bases line up with TRBD1. Germline V gene data show CDR1 as SGHRS and CDR2 as YFSETQ. CDR3 length: 15 residues. The CDR3 region is CASSLDRPSTDTQYF. CDR3 coding DNA: TGCGCCAGCAGTTTGGACAGGCCTAGCACAGATACGCAGTATTTT. Based on the CDR3 plus reference TRBV5-1 and TRBJ2-3, the full variable domain is KAGVTQTPRYLIKTRGQQVTLSCSPISGHRSVSWYQQTPGQGLQFLFEYFSETQRNKGNFPGRFSGRQFSNSRSEMNVSTLELGDSALYLCASSLDRPSTDTQYFGPGTRLTVL.

The chain joins TRBV27 to TRBJ2-3; D gene uncertain. Germline assignment: CDR1 MNHEY and CDR2 SMNVEV (reference sequence). Trimming removed 5 bases from V and 1 base from J, with 7 bases in between. CDR3 length equals 13 residues. In nucleotides, the CDR3 is TGTGCCAGCAGTCCCCATCGCACAGATACGCAGTATTTT. Its protein product is CASSPHRTDTQYF.

The V call is TRBV7-3, the J call TRBJ2-2; D unclear. The length of the CDR3 is 14 residues. V was shortened by 1 base and J by 0 bases, with 3 bases between the two germline ends. Germline CDR1 SGHTA, CDR2 FQGTGA. In nucleotides, the CDR3 is TGTGCCAGCAGCTTAAAGCCGAACACCGGGGAGCTGTTTTTT. This translates into CASSLKPNTGELFF.

The gene calls are TRBV3-1 (or the pseudogene TRBV3-2) and TRBJ2-3, with 12 bases lining up with TRBD2. The V gene's germline CDR1 is LGHDT and CDR2 YNNKEL (reference sequence). Unmatched junction bases numbered 10, after V lost 0 bases and J lost 0 bases. The CDR3 is 20 residues long. CDR3 residues: CASSQDPLAGGGYSTDTQYF. The CDR3 bases are TGTGCCAGCAGCCAAGACCCGCTAGCGGGGGGGGGTTATAGCACAGATACGCAGTATTTT.

Remarks on this clone: Other DNA sequences in the sample encode the same CDR3. The chain has TRBV29-1 and TRBJ2-7; maybe TRBD1 (6 bases). The length of the CDR3 is 11 residues. The ends were cut back, 6 bases at V and 4 bases at J, with 10 bases in the middle. Germline V CDR1 and CDR2: SQVTM, ANQGSEA. The CDR3 sequence is CSVVRGYEQYF. The CDR3 bases are TGCAGCGTGGTGAGGGGGTACGAGCAGTACTTC.

The gene calls are TRBV5-1 and TRBJ1-4; 7 bases fit TRBD1. CDR1 is SGHRS, CDR2 YFSETQ, per germline. The CDR3 loop spans 16 amino acids. J lost 5 bases, V lost 4 bases, and 11 bases had no gene match. CDR3 residues: CASSIFQQGENEKLFF. For the CDR3, the DNA is TGCGCCAGCAGCATCTTTCAGCAGGGGGAGAATGAAAAACTGTTTTTT.

The rearrangement links TRBV7-6 to TRBJ1-3, with D maybe TRBD1 (5 bases). Trimming removed 5 bases at V and 0 bases at J, with 14 bases between. The CDR3 is 16 amino acids. Per germline, CDR1 SGHVS and CDR2 FNYEAQ. The CDR3: CASSGPGLNSGNTIYF. The CDR3 nucleotides read TGTGCCAGCAGCGGACCGGGACTGAACTCTGGAAACACCATATATTTT.

This chain uses TRBV7-9 with TRBJ1-2; D is unresolved. The germline V gene encodes CDR1 SEHNR and CDR2 FQNEAQ (reference sequence). The V and J ends lost 8 bases and 2 bases respectively, with 12 bases between them. The CDR3 length is 13 residues. The CDR3 sequence is CASSPGENYGYTF. As DNA, the CDR3 is TGTGCCAGCTCCCCCGGAGAGAACTATGGCTACACCTTC.

Only one count was recorded for this clone. The CDR3 DNA reads TGTGCCAGCTCACCGCAGGCTTACGAGCAGTACTTC. Amino acid sequence: CASSPQAYEQYF. The chain uses TRBV18 and TRBJ2-7; D not resolved. The ends were cut back, 3 bases at V and 4 bases at J, with 7 bases in the middle. Germline CDR1 is KGHSH and CDR2 is LQKENI. This CDR3 comprises 12 residues.